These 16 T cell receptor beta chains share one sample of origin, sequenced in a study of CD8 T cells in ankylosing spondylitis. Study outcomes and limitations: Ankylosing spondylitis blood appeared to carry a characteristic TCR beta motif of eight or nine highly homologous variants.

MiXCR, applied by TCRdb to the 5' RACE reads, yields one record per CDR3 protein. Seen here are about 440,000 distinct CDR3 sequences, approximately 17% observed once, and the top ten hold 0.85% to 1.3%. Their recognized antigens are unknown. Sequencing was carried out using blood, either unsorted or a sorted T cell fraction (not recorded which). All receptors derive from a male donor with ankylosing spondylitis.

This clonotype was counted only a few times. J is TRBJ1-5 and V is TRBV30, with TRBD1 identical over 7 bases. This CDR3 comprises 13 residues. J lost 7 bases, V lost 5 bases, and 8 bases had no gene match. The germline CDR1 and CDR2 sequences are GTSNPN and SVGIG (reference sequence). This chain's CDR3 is CAWSTGEGQPQHF. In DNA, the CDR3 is TGTGCCTGGTCAACAGGGGAGGGGCAGCCCCAGCATTTT.

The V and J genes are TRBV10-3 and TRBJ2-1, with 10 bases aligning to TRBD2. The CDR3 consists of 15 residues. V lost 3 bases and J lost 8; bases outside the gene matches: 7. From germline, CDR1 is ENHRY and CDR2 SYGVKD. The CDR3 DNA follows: TGTGCCATCAGTGACCCTAGCGGGAGTAACGATGAGCAGTTCTTC. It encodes CAISDPSGSNDEQFF.

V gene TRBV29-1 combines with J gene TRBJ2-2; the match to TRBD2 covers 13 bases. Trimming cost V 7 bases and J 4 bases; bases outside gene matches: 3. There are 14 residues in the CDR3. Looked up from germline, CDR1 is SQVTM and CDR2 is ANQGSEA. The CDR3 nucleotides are TGCAGCGGGGGACTAGCGGGGAGCACCGGGGAGCTGTTTTTT. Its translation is CSGGLAGSTGELFF.

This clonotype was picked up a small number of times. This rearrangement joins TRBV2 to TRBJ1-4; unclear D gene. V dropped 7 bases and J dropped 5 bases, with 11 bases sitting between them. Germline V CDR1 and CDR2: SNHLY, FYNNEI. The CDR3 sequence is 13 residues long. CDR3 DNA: TGTGCCAGCACCAGACACGAGAATGAAAAACTGTTTTTT. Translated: CASTRHENEKLFF.

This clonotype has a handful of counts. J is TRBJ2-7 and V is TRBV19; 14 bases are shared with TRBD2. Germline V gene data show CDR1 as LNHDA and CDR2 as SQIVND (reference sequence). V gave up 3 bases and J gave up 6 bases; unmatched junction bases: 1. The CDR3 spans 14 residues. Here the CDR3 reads CASSIGLAGGEQYF. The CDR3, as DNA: TGTGCCAGTAGTATCGGACTAGCGGGAGGCGAGCAGTACTTC.

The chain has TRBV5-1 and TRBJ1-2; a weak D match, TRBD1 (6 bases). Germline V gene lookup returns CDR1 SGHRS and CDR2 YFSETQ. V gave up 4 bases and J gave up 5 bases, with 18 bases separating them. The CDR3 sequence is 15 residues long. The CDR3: CASSQSGAFGYGYTF. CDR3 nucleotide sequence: TGCGCCAGCAGCCAATCAGGGGCCTTTGGGTATGGCTACACCTTC.

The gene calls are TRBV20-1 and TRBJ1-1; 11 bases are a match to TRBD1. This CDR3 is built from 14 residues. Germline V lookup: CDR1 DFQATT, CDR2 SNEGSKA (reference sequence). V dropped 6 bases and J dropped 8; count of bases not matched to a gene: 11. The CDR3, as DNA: TGCAGTGCAGACCCGGGACAGGGGGGAAAAGAAGCTTTCTTT. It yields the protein CSADPGQGGKEAFF.

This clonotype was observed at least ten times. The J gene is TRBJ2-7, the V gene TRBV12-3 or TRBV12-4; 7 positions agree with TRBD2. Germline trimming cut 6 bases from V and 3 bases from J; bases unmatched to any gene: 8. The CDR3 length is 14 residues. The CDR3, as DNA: TGTGCCAGCAGCCACGGACTAGAGGTCTACGAGCAGTACTTC. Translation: CASSHGLEVYEQYF.

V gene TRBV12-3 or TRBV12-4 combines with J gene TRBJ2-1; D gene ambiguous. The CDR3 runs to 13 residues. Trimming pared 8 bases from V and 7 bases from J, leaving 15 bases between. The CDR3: CASRATRNNEQFF. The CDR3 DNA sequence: TGTGCCAGCCGGGCGACAAGGAATAATGAGCAGTTCTTC.

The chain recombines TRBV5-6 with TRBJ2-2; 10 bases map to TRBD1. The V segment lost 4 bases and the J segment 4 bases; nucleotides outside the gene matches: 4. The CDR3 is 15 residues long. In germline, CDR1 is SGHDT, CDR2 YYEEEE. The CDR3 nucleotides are TGTGCCAGCAGCCCCCGGACAGGGGGCACCGGGGAGCTGTTTTTT. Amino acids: CASSPRTGGTGELFF.

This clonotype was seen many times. The CDR3 DNA reads as TGTGCCAGCAGCTTAGTGCCGTACTCCTACAATGAGCAGTTCTTC. Encoded protein: CASSLVPYSYNEQFF. V and J are TRBV11-2 and TRBJ2-1; no firm D call. Germline CDR1 is SGHAT and CDR2 is FQNNGV. V lost 1 base and J lost 0, with 7 bases in between. CDR3 size: 15 residues.

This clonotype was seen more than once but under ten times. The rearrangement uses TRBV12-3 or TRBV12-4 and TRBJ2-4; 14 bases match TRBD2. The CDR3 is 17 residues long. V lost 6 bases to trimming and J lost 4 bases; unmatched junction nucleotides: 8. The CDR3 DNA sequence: TGTGCCAGCAGACTCGGGACTAGCGGGAGATCAAAAAACATTCAGTACTTC. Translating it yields CASRLGTSGRSKNIQYF.

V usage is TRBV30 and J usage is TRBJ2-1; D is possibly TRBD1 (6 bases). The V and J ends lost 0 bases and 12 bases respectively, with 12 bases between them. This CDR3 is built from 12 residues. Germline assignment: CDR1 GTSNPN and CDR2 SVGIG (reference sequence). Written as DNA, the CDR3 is TGTGCCTGGAGTGTACTCGAGGGGGTGCAGTTCTTC. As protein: CAWSVLEGVQFF.

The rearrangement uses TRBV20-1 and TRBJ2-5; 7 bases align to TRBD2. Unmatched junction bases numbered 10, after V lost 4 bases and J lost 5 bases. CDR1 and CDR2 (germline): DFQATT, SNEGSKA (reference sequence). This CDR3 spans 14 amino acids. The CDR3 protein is CSAKGLAGVETQYF. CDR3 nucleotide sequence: TGCAGTGCTAAGGGACTTGCGGGGGTGGAGACCCAGTACTTC.

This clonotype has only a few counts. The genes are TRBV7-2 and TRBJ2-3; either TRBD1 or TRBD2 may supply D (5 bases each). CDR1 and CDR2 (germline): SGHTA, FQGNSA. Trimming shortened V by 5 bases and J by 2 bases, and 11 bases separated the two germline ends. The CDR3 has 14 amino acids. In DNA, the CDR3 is TGTGCCAGCAGCCCGGGACCATTCACAGATACGCAGTATTTT. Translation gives CASSPGPFTDTQYF.

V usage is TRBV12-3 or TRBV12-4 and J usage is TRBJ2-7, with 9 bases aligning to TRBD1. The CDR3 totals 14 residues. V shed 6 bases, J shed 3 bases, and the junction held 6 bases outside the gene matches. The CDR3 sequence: CASRTGQGSYEQYF. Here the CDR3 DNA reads TGTGCCAGCAGGACGGGACAGGGCAGCTACGAGCAGTACTTC.